The next 16 T cell receptor beta chains were all read from a single sample in a study of CD8+ T cells in alopecia areata. Following extraction, RNA underwent reverse transcription to cDNA, which served as the sequencing template. Using immunoSEQ multiplex PCR, the repertoire was profiled, and TCRdb retains in-frame clones only, with some absent. The table records some 210,000 clones, 50% to 60% of them present only once. Source: CD4+ T cells sorted from blood, taken at week 0. The receptors originated from a human donor with alopecia areata.

The J gene is TRBJ2-3, the V gene TRBV29-1; the D gene is possibly TRBD1 (5 bases). Per germline, CDR1 SQVTM and CDR2 ANQGSEA. The CDR3 runs 14 residues. V was pared by 4 bases and J by 0 bases, with 11 bases between. The CDR3 reads CSVGQLSSTDTQYF. CDR3 nucleotide sequence: TGCAGCGTTGGACAGCTATCTAGCACAGATACGCAGTATTTT.

CDR3 amino acids: CASSLQRPDTQYF. Here the CDR3 DNA reads TGTGCCAGCAGCTTGCAGAGGCCAGATACGCAGTATTTT. The V and J genes are TRBV5-5 and TRBJ2-3; D remains unclear. CDR1 is SGHKS, CDR2 YYEKEE, per germline (reference sequence). V lost 1 base, J lost 4 bases, and 7 bases lay in between. This CDR3 is 13 amino acids long.

The V gene is TRBV5-4, the J gene TRBJ2-1, with 12 bases lining up with TRBD2. The CDR3 is 16 residues long. Looked up from germline, CDR1 is SGHNT and CDR2 is YYREEE (reference sequence). V was pared by 5 bases and J by 2 bases, with 5 bases of the junction left unmatched. Here the CDR3 reads CASSSGLAGTYNEQFF. CDR3 bases: TGTGCCAGCAGTTCTGGACTAGCGGGGACCTACAATGAGCAGTTCTTC.

The chain recombines TRBV6-1 with TRBJ2-4; D is unclear. The CDR3 contains 12 residues. Germline CDR1 MNHNS, CDR2 SASEGT. V lost 2 bases to trimming and J lost 6 bases, with 5 bases between them. The CDR3 is CASSESLNIQYF. DNA for the CDR3: TGTGCCAGCAGTGAAAGCCTAAACATTCAGTACTTC.

The table lists this clone with a few counts. This chain connects TRBV29-1 to TRBJ2-7, with 8 bases fitting TRBD1. This CDR3 has 16 residues. V gave up 6 bases and J gave up 0 bases; unmatched junction bases: 13. In germline, CDR1 is SQVTM, CDR2 ANQGSEA. The CDR3 DNA reads as TGCAGCGTAAAAACCGGGACAGGTCCACCCTCCTACGAGCAGTACTTC. This translates into CSVKTGTGPPSYEQYF.

In its sample, this clone was seen a few times. The sample has other DNA sequences that encode this CDR3 too. The chain is built from TRBV5-1 and TRBJ1-1; D gene uncertain. In germline, CDR1 is SGHRS, CDR2 YFSETQ. Trimming removed 2 bases from V and 2 bases from J, with 7 bases in between. The CDR3 is made up of 13 amino acids. The CDR3 DNA sequence: TGCGCCAGCAGCTTAGAGGTAAACACTGAAGCTTTCTTT. It encodes CASSLEVNTEAFF.

This clone was recorded a few times. The chain's CDR3 is CAWSETGTNQPQHF. In DNA, the CDR3 is TGTGCCTGGAGTGAGACAGGGACGAATCAGCCCCAGCATTTT. The J gene is TRBJ1-5, the V gene TRBV30, with 7 bases matching TRBD1. This CDR3 region has 14 residues. The germline CDR1 and CDR2 sequences are GTSNPN and SVGIG (reference sequence). V lost 1 base, J lost 4 bases, and 4 bases stayed unmatched.

The chain is built from TRBV29-1 and TRBJ1-2; D is possibly TRBD1 (6 bases). The V gene's germline CDR1 is SQVTM and CDR2 ANQGSEA. Trimming took 5 bases from V and 8 from J, leaving 12 bases between them. There are 11 residues in the CDR3. The chain's CDR3 is CSVSRGLGYTF. CDR3 bases: TGCAGCGTTAGTCGGGGGCTGGGCTACACCTTC.

J is TRBJ2-4 and V is TRBV2; 9 nucleotides agree with TRBD1. The germline gives CDR1 SNHLY, CDR2 FYNNEI. The CDR3 is 13 amino acids. V gave up 6 bases and J gave up 6 bases; unmatched junction bases: 3. CDR3 in DNA: TGTGCCAGCAGCACGGACAGGGGAAACATTCAGTACTTC. Its translation: CASSTDRGNIQYF.

J is TRBJ1-1 and V is TRBV5-1, with D unclear. The V end lost 1 base, the J end lost 1 base, and 11 bases lay between the germline ends. This CDR3 is built from 15 residues. Germline-derived CDR1 and CDR2 are SGHRS and YFSETQ. The chain's CDR3 is CASSLTASANTEAFF. In DNA, the CDR3 is TGCGCCAGCAGCTTGACGGCCAGCGCGAACACTGAAGCTTTCTTT.

This clone was seen only a few times. The gene calls are TRBV30 and TRBJ2-3; 7 positions agree with TRBD2. The CDR3 covers 14 residues. The V and J ends lost 1 base and 2 bases, in that order; junction bases with no gene match: 3. Germline CDR1 is GTSNPN and CDR2 is SVGIG (reference sequence). The CDR3 protein is CAWSGEGYTDTQYF. As DNA, the CDR3 is TGTGCCTGGAGTGGGGAGGGGTACACAGATACGCAGTATTTT.

The rearrangement uses TRBV5-1 and TRBJ1-2, with a tentative D call TRBD1 (5 bases). Per the germline V gene, CDR1 is SGHRS and CDR2 is YFSETQ. CDR3 length: 17 residues. Trimming took 0 bases from V and 1 from J, leaving 16 bases between them. CDR3 coding DNA: TGCGCCAGCAGCTTGGAAGGAAGTCAGGGTGGTAACTATGGCTACACCTTC. Residues: CASSLEGSQGGNYGYTF. Full variable domain (rest looked up from reference TRBV5-1 and TRBJ1-2): KAGVTQTPRYLIKTRGQQVTLSCSPISGHRSVSWYQQTPGQGLQFLFEYFSETQRNKGNFPGRFSGRQFSNSRSEMNVSTLELGDSALYLCASSLEGSQGGNYGYTFGSGTRLTVV.

This clone turned up a few times. The chain links TRBV18 to TRBJ1-1; weak D call: TRBD1 (6 bases). The length of the CDR3 is 17 residues. Germline CDR1 and CDR2: KGHSH and LQKENI. V was pared by 0 bases and J by 6 bases, with 20 bases between. CDR3 bases: TGTGCCAGCTCACCACCATCCGCAGGGGCCATGGGGGCTGAAGCTTTCTTT. This translates into CASSPPSAGAMGAEAFF.

This clone was seen more than once but under ten times. The genes are TRBV19 and TRBJ1-1; maybe TRBD1 (5 bases). Germline V gene lookup returns CDR1 LNHDA and CDR2 SQIVND (reference sequence). The CDR3 totals 15 residues. V was shortened by 4 bases and J by 0 bases, with 12 bases between the two germline ends. The CDR3 reads CASSTRQSMNTEAFF. In nucleotides, the CDR3 is TGTGCCAGTAGTACGCGACAGAGCATGAACACTGAAGCTTTCTTT.

J is TRBJ1-1 and V is TRBV6-1; TRBD1 aligns across 8 bases. Germline V CDR1 and CDR2: MNHNS, SASEGT. The CDR3 has 15 residues. V was pared by 3 bases and J by 4 bases, with 7 bases of the junction left unmatched. The CDR3, as DNA: TGTGCCAGCAGTGAGCCACAGGGGGTGGCCACTGAAGCTTTCTTT. The encoded protein is CASSEPQGVATEAFF.

The CDR3 protein is CASSFGRGYTDTQYF. Here the CDR3 DNA reads TGTGCCAGCAGTTTCGGGCGGGGATACACAGATACGCAGTATTTT. The chain employs TRBV6-5 and TRBJ2-3; perhaps TRBD2 as D (6 bases). Germline V CDR1 and CDR2: MNHEY, SVGAGI. Deletions cut 4 bases from V and 2 bases from J, with 13 bases between. CDR3 length: 15 residues.